This T cell receptor (beta chain) was documented in a study of T cells in Graves' hyperthyroidism and ophthalmopathy. PBMCs were sourced from 9 to 10 ml fresh peripheral blood. Researchers took RNA transcripts and amplified the TCR beta CDR3 regions from them. TCR CDR3 underwent first-round RT-PCR with the HTBI primer set. Each CDR3 protein is one row after TCRdb ran MiXCR on the multiplex PCR reads. This table holds roughly 840,000 distinct CDR3 sequences, roughly 37% found once. The CDR3 consists of 15 residues. V lost 6 bases and J lost 5; bases outside the gene matches: 6. Germline values: CDR1 SNHLY, CDR2 FYNNEI. Findings of the study overall: Through a model of 13 V-J features, ophthalmopathy was separated from stable hyperthyroidism.

Of note for this clonotype: Its antigen is as yet unknown.

This TCR was recovered from a man in his late teens or twenties with Graves' hyperthyroidism. The V and J genes are TRBV2 and TRBJ2-3, with 12 nucleotides matching TRBD2. Sequenced material: blood. The CDR3 region is CASSRLAGARDTQYF. CDR3 nucleotide sequence: TGTGCCAGCAGCAGACTAGCGGGGGCCAGAGATACGCAGTATTTT.